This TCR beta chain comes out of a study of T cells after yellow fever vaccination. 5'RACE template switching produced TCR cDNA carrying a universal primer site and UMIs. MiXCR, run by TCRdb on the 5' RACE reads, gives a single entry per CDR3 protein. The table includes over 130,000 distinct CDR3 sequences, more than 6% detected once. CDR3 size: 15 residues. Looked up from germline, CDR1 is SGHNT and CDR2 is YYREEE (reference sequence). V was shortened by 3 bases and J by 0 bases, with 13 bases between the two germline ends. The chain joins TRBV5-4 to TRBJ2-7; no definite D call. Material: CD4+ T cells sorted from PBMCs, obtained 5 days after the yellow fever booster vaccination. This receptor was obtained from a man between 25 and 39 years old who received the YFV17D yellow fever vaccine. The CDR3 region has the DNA TGTGCCAGCAGCTCTTCTAGTGTCTCCTCCTACGAGCAGTACTTC. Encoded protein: CASSSSSVSSYEQYF.